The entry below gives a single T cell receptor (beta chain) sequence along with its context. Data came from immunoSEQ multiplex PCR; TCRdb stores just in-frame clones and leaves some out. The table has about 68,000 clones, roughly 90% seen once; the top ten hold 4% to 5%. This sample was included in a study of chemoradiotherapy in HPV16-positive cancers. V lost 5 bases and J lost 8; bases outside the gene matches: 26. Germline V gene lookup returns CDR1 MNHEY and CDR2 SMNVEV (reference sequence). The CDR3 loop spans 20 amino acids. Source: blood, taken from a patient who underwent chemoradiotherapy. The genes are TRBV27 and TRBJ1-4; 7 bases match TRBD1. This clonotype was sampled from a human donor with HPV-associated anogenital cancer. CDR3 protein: CASSTRVFRDSIDPREKLFF. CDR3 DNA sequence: TGTGCCAGCAGTACCCGAGTTTTCCGGGACAGCATAGACCCGAGGGAAAAACTGTTTTTT.